The clone carrying this T cell receptor (beta chain) was counted many times. The CDR3 contains 14 residues. Germline V gene sequence: CDR1 SEHNR, CDR2 FQNEAQ (reference sequence). Trimming cost V 5 bases and J 4 bases, with 14 bases left between them. This specimen comes from a study of T-cell reconstitution after alpha-beta-depleted transplantation in children. Preparation of the TCRbeta library used unique molecular identifiers. TCRdb independently ran MiXCR on the PCR reads; one entry per CDR3 protein. The table has around 440,000 distinct CDR3 sequences, about 10% seen once; the top ten hold just over 2%.

The sequenced sample was PBMCs, obtained before TCRalphabeta/CD19-depleted stem cell transplant. The V gene is TRBV7-9, the J gene TRBJ1-2; maybe TRBD1 (6 bases). This clonotype was obtained from a child aged 2 to 10 with inherited bone marrow failure, due to receive a stem cell transplant. CDR3 residues: CASSNGTGIYGYTF. CDR3 nucleotide sequence: TGTGCCAGCAGCAACGGCACAGGGATCTATGGCTACACCTTC.